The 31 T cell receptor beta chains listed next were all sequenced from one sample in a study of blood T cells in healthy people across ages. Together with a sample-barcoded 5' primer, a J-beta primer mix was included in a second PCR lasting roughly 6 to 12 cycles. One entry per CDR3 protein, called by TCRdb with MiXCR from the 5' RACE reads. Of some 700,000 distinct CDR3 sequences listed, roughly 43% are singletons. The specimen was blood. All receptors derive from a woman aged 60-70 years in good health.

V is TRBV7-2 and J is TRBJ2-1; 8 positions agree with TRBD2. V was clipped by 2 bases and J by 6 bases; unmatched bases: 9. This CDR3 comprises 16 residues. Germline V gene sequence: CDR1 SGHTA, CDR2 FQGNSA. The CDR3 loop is CASSLLSSGSLNEQFF. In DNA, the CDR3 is TGTGCCAGCAGCTTATTGTCGAGCGGGAGTCTCAATGAGCAGTTCTTC.

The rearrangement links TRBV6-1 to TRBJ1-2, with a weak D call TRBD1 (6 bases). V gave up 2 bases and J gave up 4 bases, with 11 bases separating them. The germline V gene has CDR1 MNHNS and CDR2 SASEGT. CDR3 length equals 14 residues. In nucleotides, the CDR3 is TGTGCCAGCAGTGAACCCGGGACATCCTATGGCTACACCTTC. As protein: CASSEPGTSYGYTF.

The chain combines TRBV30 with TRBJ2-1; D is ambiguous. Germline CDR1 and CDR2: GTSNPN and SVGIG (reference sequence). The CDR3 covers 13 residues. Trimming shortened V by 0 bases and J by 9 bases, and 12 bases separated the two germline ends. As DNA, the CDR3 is TGTGCCTGGAGTGTCAGGCTAGTCGCTGAGCAGTTCTTC. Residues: CAWSVRLVAEQFF.

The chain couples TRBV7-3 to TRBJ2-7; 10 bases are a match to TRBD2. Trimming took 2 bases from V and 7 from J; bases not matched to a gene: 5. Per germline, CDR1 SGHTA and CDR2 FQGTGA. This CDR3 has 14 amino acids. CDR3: CASSLVSGRNEQYF. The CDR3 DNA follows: TGTGCCAGCAGCTTAGTTAGCGGGAGGAATGAGCAGTACTTC.

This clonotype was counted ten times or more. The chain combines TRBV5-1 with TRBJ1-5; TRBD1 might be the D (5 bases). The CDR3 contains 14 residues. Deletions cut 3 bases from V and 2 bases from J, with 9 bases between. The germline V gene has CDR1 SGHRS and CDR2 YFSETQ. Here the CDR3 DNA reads TGCGCCAGCAGCTCGGGGGAGGGCAATCAGCCCCAGCATTTT. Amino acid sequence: CASSSGEGNQPQHF.

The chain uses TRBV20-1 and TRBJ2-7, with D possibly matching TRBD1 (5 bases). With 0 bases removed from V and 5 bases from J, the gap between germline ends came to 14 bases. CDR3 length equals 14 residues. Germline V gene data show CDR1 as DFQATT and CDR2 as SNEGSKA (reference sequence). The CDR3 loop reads CSARDLQGTHEQYF. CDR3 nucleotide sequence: TGCAGTGCTAGAGATCTGCAGGGTACCCACGAGCAGTACTTC.

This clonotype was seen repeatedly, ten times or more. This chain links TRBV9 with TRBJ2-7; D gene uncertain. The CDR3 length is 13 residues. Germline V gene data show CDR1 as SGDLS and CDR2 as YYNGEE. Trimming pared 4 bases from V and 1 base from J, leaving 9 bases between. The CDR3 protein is CASSPQVSYEQYF. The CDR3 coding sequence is TGTGCCAGCAGCCCTCAGGTTTCCTACGAGCAGTACTTC.

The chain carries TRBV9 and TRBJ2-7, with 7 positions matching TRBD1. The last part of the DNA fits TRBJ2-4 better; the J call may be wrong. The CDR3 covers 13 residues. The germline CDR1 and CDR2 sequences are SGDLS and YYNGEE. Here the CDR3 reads CASTPGGSDIQYF. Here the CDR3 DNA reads TGTGCCAGCACCCCAGGGGGTAGTGACATTCAGTACTTC.

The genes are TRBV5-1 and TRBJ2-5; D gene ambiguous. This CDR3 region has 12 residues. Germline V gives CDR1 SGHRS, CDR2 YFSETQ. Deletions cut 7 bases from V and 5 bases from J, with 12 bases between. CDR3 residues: CASGVSPETQYF. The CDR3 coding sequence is TGCGCCAGCGGAGTCAGCCCTGAGACCCAGTACTTC.

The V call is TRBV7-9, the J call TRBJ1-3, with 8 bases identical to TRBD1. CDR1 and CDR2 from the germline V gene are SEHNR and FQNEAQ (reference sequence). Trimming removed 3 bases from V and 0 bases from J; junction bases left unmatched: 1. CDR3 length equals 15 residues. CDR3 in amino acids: CASSLQGASGNTIYF. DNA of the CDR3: TGTGCCAGCAGCTTGCAGGGGGCCTCTGGAAACACCATATATTTT.

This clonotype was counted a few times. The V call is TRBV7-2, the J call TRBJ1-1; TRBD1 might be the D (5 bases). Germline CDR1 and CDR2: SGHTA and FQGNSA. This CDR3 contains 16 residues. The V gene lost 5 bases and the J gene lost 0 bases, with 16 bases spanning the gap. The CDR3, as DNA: TGTGCCAGCAGCCTAACTCGACAGTACATGAACACTGAAGCTTTCTTT. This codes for CASSLTRQYMNTEAFF. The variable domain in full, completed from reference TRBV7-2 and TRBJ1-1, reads GAGVSQSPSNKVTEKGKDVELRCDPISGHTALYWYRQSLGQGLEFLIYFQGNSAPDKSGLPSDRFSAERTGGSVSTLTIQRTQQEDSAVYLCASSLTRQYMNTEAFFGQGTRLTVV.

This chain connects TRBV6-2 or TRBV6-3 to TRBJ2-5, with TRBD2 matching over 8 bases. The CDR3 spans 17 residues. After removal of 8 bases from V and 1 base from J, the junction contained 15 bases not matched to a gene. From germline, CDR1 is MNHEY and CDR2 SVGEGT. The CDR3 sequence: CASQRSALAAIQETQYF. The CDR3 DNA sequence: TGTGCCAGCCAGCGTTCAGCACTAGCGGCGATCCAAGAGACCCAGTACTTC.

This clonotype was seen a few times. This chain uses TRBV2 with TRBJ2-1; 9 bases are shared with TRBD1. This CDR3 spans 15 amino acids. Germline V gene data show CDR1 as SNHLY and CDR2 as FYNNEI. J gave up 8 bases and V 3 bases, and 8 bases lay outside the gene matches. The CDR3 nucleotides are TGTGCCAGCAGTGATCCGGGACAGGGTAGGGATGAGCAGTTCTTC. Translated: CASSDPGQGRDEQFF.

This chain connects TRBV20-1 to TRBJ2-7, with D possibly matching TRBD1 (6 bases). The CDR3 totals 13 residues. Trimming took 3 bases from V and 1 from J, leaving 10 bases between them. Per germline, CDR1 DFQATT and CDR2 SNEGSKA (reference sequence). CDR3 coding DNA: TGCAGTGCTAGGCAGGGGCAATCCTACGAGCAGTACTTC. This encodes CSARQGQSYEQYF.

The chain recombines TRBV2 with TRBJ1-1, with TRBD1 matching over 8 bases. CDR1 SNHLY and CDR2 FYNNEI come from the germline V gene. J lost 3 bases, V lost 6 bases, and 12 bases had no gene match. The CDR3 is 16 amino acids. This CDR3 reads CASSDRGGWFHTEAFF. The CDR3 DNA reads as TGTGCCAGCAGCGACAGGGGAGGATGGTTCCACACTGAAGCTTTCTTT.

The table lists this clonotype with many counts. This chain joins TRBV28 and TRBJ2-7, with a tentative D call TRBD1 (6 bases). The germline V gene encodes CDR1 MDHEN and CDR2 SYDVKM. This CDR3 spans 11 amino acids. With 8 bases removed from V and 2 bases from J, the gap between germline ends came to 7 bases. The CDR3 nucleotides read TGTGCCAGCGAGGGGGCCTACGAGCAGTACTTC. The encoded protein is CASEGAYEQYF.

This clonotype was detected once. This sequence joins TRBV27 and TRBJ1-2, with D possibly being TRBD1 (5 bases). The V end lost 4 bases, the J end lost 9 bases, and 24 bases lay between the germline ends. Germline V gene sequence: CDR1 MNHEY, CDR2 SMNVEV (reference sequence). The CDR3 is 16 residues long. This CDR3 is CASSSPFTTATNSYTF. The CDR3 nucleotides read TGTGCCAGCAGTTCTCCTTTTACGACAGCCACTAATAGCTACACCTTC.

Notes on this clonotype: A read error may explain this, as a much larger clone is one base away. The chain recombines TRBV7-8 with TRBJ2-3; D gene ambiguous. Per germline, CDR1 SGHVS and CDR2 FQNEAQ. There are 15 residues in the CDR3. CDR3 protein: CAGSLELLLTDTQYF. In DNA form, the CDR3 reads TGTGCCGGCAGCTTAGAGCTACTACTCACAGATACGCAGTATTTT.

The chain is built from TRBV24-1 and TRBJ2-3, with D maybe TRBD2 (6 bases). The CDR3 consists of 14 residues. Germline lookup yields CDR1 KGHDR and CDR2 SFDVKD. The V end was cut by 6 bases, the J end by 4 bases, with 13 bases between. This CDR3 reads CATSKGGSADTQYF. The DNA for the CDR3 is TGTGCCACCAGTAAAGGAGGGAGCGCAGATACGCAGTATTTT.

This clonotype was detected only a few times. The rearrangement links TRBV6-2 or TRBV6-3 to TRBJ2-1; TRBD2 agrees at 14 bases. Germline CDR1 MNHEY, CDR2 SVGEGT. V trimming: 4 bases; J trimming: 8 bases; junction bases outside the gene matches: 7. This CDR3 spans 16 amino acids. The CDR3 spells CASSSGLAGEEDEQFF. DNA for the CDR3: TGTGCCAGCAGTTCGGGACTAGCGGGAGAGGAGGATGAGCAGTTCTTC.

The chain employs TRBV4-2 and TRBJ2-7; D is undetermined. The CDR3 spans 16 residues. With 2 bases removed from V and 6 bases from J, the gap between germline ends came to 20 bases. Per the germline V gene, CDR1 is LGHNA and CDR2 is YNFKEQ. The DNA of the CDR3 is TGTGCCAGCAGCCAACCCTCGAAAAGCTCTAGTTCCGAGCAGTACTTC. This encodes CASSQPSKSSSSEQYF.

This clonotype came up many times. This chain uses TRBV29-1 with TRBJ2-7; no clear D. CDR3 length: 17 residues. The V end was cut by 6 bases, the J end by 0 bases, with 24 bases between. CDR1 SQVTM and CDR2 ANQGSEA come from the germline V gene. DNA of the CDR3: TGCAGCGTCGCCCGGATACGGAAGGAGATAAGCTCCTACGAGCAGTACTTC. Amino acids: CSVARIRKEISSYEQYF.

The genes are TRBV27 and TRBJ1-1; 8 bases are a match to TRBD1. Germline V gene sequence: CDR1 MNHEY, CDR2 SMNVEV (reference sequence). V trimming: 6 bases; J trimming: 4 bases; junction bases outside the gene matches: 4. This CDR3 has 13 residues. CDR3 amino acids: CASRRQGPTEAFF. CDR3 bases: TGTGCCAGCAGGCGACAGGGGCCCACTGAAGCTTTCTTT.

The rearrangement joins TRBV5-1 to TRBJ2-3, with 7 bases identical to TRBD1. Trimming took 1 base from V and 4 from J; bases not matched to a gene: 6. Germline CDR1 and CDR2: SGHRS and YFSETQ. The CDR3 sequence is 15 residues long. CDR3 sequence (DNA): TGCGCCAGCAGCTTGTTAGGGACAGAGTCAGATACGCAGTATTTT. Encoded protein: CASSLLGTESDTQYF.

In nucleotides, the CDR3 is TGTGCCAGCAGCCTCCACGGGGGCTTTCGGGAGCAGTTCTTC. It specifies CASSLHGGFREQFF. This chain uses TRBV6-5 with TRBJ2-1, with D possibly being TRBD1 or TRBD2 (6 bases each). Germline assignment: CDR1 MNHEY and CDR2 SVGAGI. V lost 6 bases, J lost 10 bases, and 19 bases lay in between. This CDR3 has 14 amino acids.

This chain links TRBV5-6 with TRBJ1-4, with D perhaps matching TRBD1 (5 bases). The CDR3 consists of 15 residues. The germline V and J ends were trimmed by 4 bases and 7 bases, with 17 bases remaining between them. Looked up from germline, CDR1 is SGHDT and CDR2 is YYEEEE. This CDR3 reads CASSLPGTAAEKLFF. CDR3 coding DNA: TGTGCCAGCAGCCTGCCCGGGACGGCGGCTGAAAAACTGTTTTTT.

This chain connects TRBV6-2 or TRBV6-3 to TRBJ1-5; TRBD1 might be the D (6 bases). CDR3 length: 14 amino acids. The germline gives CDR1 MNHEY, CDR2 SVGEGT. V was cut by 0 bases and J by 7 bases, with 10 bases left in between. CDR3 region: CASSYSSQGQPQHF. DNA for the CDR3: TGTGCCAGCAGTTACTCGTCACAGGGACAGCCCCAGCATTTT.

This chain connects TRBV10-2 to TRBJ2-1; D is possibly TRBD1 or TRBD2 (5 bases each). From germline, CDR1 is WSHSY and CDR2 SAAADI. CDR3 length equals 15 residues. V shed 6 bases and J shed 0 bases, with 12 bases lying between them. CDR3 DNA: TGCGCCAGCAGAAAGGGACCAAGCTCCTACAATGAGCAGTTCTTC. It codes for CASRKGPSSYNEQFF.

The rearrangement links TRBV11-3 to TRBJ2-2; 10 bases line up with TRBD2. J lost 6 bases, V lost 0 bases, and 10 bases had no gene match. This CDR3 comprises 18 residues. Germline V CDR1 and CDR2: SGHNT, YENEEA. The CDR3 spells CASSLDRGGLAVSGELFF. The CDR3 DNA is TGTGCCAGCAGCTTAGATCGCGGTGGACTAGCGGTATCCGGGGAGCTGTTTTTT.

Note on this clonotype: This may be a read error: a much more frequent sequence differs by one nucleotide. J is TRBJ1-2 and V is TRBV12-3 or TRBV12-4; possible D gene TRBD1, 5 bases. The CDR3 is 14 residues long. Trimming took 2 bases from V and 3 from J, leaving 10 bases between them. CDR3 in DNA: TGTGCCAGCAGTTTAAGGGGCTTCCACTATGGCTACACCTTC. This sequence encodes CASSLRGFHYGYTF.

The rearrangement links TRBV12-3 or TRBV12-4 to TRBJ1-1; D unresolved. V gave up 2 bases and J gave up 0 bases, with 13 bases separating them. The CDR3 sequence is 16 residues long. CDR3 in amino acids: CASSLFVALVNTEAFF. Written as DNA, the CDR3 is TGTGCCAGCAGTTTATTTGTAGCCCTGGTGAACACTGAAGCTTTCTTT.